The rows below give T cell receptor beta chains drawn from one sample of a study of OX40 agonist ivuxolimab in advanced cancers. Libraries were prepared by immunoSEQ multiplex PCR; TCRdb keeps only in-frame clonotypes and omits some of them. The repertoire consists of about 73,000 clones, with around nine tenths occurring once and the leading ten covering 0.45% to 0.55%. The sequencing here drew on CD4+ or CD8+ T cells sorted from blood, taken in a trial of the OX40 agonist ivuxolimab. These TCRs come from an adult with an advanced solid tumor such as melanoma, head and neck, liver or kidney cancer. The conserved cysteine and the conserved F or W are not part of the CDR3 here. Fields, in order: J gene, V gene, D gene, CDR3 protein. A D gene is named only where the DNA matches it firmly.

J: TRBJ1-5
V: TRBV28
D: NA
CDR3: ASRTEPFSSNQPQH

J: TRBJ1-1
V: TRBV29-1
D: NA
CDR3: SVTLGGDTEAF

J: TRBJ2-3
V: TRBV19
D: TRBD2
CDR3: ASKVLAGDPPDTQY

J: TRBJ2-3
V: TRBV19
D: NA
CDR3: ASKGGLSTDTQY

J: TRBJ2-5
V: TRBV11-2
D: NA
CDR3: ASSLGPGETQETQY

J: TRBJ2-1
V: TRBV18
D: NA
CDR3: ASSLTTPSSYNEQF

J: TRBJ2-4
V: TRBV4-2
D: NA
CDR3: ASSQAGADIQY

J: TRBJ1-5
V: TRBV6-1
D: NA
CDR3: ASSAVFYQPQH

J: TRBJ1-2
V: TRBV28
D: TRBD1
CDR3: ASSFPAQGATNYGYT

J: TRBJ1-2
V: TRBV28
D: NA
CDR3: ASRFGGDGYGYT

J: TRBJ1-2
V: TRBV7-3
D: TRBD1
CDR3: ASSSDRALQNGYT

J: TRBJ2-2
V: TRBV5-1
D: TRBD2
CDR3: ASSITWTSGNGELF

J: TRBJ2-1
V: TRBV7-3
D: TRBD2
CDR3: ASSLAGVGNEQF

J: TRBJ2-5
V: TRBV7-2
D: TRBD1
CDR3: ASSPRQGEWETQY